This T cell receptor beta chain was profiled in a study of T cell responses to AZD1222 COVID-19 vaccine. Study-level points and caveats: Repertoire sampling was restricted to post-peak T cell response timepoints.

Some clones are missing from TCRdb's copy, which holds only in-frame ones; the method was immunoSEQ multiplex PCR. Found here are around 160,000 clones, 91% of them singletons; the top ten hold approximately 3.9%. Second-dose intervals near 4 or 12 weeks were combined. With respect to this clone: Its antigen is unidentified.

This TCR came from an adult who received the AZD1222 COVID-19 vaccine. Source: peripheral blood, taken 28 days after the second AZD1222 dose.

CDR3 bases: TGTGCCATCAGCCAGGGGAGATTACCGGGAAACACCATATATTTT. It specifies CAISQGRLPGNTIYF. The V call is TRBV10-3, the J call TRBJ1-3; TRBD1 might be the D (6 bases). With 6 bases removed from V and 4 bases from J, the gap between germline ends came to 16 bases. Germline assignment: CDR1 ENHRY and CDR2 SYGVKD. The length of the CDR3 is 15 residues.